Here is one TCR beta chain with its context. Cohort allocation depended upon clinical history that participants reported. The sample originates from a study of blood T cell repertoires in COVID-19. Data came from immunoSEQ multiplex PCR; TCRdb stores just in-frame clones and leaves some out. The sample has 320,000 or so clones; about 88% are singletons. The CDR3 has 14 amino acids. V lost 6 bases and J lost 5; bases outside the gene matches: 8. CDR1 is SNHLY and CDR2 is FYNNEI in the germline V gene. The chain combines TRBV2 with TRBJ2-5; TRBD1 agrees at 8 bases. The sample taken for sequencing was PBMCs or T cells enriched from blood (not recorded which). This receptor was identified in a woman between 25 and 40 years old who had recovered from COVID-19. The CDR3 DNA reads TGTGCCAGCAGCCCGGGACAGGTGCGGGAGACCCAGTACTTC. Translating it yields CASSPGQVRETQYF.